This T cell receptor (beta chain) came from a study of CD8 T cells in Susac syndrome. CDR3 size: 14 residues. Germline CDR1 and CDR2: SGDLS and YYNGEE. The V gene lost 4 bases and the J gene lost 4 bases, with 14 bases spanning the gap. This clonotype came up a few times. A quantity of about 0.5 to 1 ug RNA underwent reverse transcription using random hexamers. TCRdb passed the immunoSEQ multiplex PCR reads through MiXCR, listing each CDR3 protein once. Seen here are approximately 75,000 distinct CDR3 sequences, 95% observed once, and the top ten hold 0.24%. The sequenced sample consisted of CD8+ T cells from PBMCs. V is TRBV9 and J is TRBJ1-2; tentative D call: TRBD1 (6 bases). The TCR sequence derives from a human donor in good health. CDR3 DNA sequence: TGTGCCAGCAGCTCGGGGACAAGCTCCTATGGCTACACCTTC. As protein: CASSSGTSSYGYTF.